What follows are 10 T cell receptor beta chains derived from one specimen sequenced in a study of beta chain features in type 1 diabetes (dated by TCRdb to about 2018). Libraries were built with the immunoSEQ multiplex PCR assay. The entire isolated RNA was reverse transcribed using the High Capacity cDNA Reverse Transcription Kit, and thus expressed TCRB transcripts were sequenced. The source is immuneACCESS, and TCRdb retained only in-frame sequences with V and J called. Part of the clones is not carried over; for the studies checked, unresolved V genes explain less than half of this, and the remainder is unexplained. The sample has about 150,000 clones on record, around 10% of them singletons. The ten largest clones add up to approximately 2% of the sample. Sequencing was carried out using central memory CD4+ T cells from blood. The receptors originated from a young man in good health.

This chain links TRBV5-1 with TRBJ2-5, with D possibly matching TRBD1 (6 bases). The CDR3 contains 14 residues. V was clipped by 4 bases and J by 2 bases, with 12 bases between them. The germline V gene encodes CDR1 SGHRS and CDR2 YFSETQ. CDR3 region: CASSRTQGQETQYF. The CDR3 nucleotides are TGCGCCAGCAGCCGGACACAGGGTCAAGAGACCCAGTACTTC. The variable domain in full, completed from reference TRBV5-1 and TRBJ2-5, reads KAGVTQTPRYLIKTRGQQVTLSCSPISGHRSVSWYQQTPGQGLQFLFEYFSETQRNKGNFPGRFSGRQFSNSRSEMNVSTLELGDSALYLCASSRTQGQETQYFGPGTRLLVL.

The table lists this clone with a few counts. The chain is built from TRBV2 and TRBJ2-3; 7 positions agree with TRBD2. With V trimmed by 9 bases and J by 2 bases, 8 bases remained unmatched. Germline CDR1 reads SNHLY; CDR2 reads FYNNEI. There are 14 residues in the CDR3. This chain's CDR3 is CASFRGSNTDTQYF. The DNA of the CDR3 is TGTGCCAGTTTTCGCGGGAGTAACACAGATACGCAGTATTTT.

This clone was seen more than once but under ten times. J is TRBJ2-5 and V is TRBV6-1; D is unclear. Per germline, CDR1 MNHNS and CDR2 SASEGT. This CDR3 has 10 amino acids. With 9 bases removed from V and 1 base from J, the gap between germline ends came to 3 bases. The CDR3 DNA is TGTGCCAGTACCCAAGAGACCCAGTACTTC. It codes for CASTQETQYF.

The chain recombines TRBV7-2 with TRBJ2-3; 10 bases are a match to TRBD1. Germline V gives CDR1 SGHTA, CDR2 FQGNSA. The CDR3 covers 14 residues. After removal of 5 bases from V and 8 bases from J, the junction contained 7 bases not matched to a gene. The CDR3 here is CASSPGTGAGTQYF. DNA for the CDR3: TGTGCCAGCAGCCCTGGGACAGGGGCGGGTACGCAGTATTTT.

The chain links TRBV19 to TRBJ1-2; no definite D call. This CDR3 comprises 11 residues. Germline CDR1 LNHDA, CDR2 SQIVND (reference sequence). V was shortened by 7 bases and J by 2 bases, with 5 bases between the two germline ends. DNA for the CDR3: TGTGCCAGTATCTGGAACTATGGCTACACCTTC. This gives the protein CASIWNYGYTF.

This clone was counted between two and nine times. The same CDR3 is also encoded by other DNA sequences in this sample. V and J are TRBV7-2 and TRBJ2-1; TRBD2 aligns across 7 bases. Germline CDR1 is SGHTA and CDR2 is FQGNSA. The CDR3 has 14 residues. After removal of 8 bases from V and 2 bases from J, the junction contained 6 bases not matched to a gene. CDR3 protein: CASRRETAYNEQFF. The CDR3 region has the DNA TGTGCCAGCCGGCGGGAGACCGCCTACAATGAGCAGTTCTTC. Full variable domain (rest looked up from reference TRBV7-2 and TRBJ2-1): GAGVSQSPSNKVTEKGKDVELRCDPISGHTALYWYRQSLGQGLEFLIYFQGNSAPDKSGLPSDRFSAERTGGSVSTLTIQRTQQEDSAVYLCASRRETAYNEQFFGPGTRLTVL.

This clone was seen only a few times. The CDR3 sequence is CASSQGTGDSSYNSPLHF. CDR3 sequence (DNA): TGTGCCAGCAGCCAAGGGACAGGGGATAGCTCCTATAATTCACCCCTCCACTTT. The V call is TRBV4-2, the J call TRBJ1-6, with 9 bases identical to TRBD1. The trim removed 1 base at V and 0 bases at J, leaving 4 bases unmatched. The length of the CDR3 is 18 residues. CDR1 LGHNA and CDR2 YNFKEQ come from the germline V gene.

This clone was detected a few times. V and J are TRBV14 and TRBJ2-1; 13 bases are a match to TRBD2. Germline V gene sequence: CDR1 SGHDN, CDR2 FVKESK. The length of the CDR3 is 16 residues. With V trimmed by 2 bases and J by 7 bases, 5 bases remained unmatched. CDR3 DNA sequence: TGTGCCAGCAGCCAATTGGGACTAGCGGGGCGGAATGAGCAGTTCTTC. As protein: CASSQLGLAGRNEQFF.

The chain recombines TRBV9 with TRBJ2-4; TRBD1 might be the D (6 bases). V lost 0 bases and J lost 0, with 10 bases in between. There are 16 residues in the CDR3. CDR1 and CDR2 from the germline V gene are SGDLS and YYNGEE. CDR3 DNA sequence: TGTGCCAGCAGCGTAGAGGGGGTCCTAGCCAAAAACATTCAGTACTTC. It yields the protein CASSVEGVLAKNIQYF.

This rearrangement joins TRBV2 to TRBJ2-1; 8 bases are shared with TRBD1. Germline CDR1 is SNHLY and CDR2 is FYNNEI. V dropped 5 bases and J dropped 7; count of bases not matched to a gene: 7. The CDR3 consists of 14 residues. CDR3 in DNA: TGTGCCAGCAGTCTACAGGACAGGGTAAATGAGCAGTTCTTC. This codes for CASSLQDRVNEQFF.